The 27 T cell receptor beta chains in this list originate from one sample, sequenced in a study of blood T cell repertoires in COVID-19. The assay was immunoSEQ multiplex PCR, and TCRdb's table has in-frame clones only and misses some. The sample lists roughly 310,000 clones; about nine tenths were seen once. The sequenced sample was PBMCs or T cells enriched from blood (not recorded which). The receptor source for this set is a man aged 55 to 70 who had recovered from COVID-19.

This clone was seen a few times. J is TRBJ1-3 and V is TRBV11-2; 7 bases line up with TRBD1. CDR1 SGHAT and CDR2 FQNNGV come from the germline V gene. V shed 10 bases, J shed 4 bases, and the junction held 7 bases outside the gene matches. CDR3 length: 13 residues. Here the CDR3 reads CATTTGPGNTIYF. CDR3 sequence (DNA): TGTGCCACCACGACAGGGCCCGGAAACACCATATATTTT.

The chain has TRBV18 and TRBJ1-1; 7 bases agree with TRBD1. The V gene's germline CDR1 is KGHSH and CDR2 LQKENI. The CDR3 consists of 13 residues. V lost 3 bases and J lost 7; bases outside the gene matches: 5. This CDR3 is CASSPAGGIEAFF. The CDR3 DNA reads TGTGCCAGCTCACCGGCAGGGGGTATTGAAGCTTTCTTT.

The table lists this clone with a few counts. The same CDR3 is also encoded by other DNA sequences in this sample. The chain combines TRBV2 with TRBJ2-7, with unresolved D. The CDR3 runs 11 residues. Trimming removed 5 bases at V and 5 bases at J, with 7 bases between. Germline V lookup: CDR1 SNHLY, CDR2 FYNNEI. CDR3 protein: CASSPRDEQYF. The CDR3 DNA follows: TGTGCCAGCAGTCCAAGAGACGAGCAGTACTTC.

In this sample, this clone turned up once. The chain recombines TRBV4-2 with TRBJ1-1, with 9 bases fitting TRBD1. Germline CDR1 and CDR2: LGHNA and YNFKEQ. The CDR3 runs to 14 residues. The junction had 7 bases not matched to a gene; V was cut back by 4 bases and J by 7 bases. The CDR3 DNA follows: TGTGCCAGCAGCCGGGGACAGGGTTCGGTTGAAGCTTTCTTT. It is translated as CASSRGQGSVEAFF.

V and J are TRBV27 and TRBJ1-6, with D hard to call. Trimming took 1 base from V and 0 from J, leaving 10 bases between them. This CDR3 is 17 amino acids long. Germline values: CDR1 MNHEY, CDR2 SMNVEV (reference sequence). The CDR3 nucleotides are TGTGCCAGCAGTTTATTGTCTTATAGCTCCTATAATTCACCCCTCCACTTT. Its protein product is CASSLLSYSSYNSPLHF.

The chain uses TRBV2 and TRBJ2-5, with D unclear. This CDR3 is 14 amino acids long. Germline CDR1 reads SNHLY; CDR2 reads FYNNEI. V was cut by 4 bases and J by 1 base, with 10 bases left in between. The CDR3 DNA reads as TGTGCCAGCAGTGGCAGGCGATTCCAAGAGACCCAGTACTTC. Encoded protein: CASSGRRFQETQYF.

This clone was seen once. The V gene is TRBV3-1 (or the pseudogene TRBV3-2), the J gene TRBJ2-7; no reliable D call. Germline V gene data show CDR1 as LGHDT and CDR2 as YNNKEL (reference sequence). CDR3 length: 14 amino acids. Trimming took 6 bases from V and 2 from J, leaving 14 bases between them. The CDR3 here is CASSDDTATYEQYF. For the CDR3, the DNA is TGTGCCAGCAGTGACGACACCGCAACCTACGAGCAGTACTTC.

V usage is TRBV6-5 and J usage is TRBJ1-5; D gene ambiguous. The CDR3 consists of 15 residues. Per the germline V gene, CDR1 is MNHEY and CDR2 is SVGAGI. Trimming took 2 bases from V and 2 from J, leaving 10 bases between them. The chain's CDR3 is CASSYSIERNQPQHF. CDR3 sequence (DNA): TGTGCCAGCAGTTACAGCATTGAGCGCAATCAGCCCCAGCATTTT.

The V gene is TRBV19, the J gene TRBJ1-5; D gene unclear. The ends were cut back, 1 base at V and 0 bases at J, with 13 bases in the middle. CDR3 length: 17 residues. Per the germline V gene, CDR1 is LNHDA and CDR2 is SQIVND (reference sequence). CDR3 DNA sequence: TGTGCCAGTAGTATAGGGCCTGGGCTTGATAGCAATCAGCCCCAGCATTTT. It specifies CASSIGPGLDSNQPQHF.

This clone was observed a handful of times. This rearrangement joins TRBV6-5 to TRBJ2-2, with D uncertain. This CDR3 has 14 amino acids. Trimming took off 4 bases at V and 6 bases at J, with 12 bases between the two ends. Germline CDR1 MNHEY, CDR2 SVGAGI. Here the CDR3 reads CASSFFRFSGELFF. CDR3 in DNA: TGTGCCAGCAGTTTTTTCAGATTCTCCGGGGAGCTGTTTTTT.

The CDR3 spells CASSQELTVTYEQYF. The CDR3 DNA reads as TGCGCCAGCAGCCAAGAATTAACGGTTACCTACGAGCAGTACTTC. The J gene is TRBJ2-7, the V gene TRBV4-1; D is uncertain. Germline V gene data show CDR1 as MGHRA and CDR2 as YSYEKL. The CDR3 consists of 15 residues. Deletions cut 0 bases from V and 2 bases from J, with 11 bases between.

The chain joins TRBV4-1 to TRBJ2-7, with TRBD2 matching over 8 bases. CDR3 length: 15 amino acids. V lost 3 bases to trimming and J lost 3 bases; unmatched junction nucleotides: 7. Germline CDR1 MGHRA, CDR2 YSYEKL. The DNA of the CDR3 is TGCGCCAGCAGCCAGGCCGGGACTAGTGGCTACGAGCAGTACTTC. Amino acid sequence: CASSQAGTSGYEQYF.

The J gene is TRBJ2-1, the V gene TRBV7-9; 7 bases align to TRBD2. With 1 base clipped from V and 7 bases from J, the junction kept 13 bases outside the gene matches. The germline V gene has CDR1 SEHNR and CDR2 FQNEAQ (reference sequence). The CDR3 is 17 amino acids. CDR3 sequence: CASSLGGARGDPNEQFF. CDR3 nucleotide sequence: TGTGCCAGCAGCTTAGGCGGGGCCCGGGGGGACCCGAATGAGCAGTTCTTC.

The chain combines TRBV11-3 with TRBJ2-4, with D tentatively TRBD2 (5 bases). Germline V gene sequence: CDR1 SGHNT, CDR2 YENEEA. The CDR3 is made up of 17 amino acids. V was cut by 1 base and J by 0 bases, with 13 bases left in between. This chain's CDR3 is CASSLGLFKSAKNIQYF. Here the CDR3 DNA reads TGTGCCAGCAGCTTAGGACTATTTAAGTCAGCCAAAAACATTCAGTACTTC.

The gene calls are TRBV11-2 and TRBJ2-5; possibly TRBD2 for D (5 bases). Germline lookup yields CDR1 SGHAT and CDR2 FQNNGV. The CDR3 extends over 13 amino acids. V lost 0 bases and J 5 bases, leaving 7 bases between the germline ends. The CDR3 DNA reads TGTGCCAGCAGCTTAGACCCGGGGGAGACCCAGTACTTC. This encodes CASSLDPGETQYF.

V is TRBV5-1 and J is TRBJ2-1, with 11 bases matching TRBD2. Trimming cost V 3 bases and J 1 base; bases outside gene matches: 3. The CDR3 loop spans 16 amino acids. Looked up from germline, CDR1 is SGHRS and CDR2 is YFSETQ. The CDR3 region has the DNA TGCGCCAGCAGCTGGCGGACTAGCGGGTCCTACAATGAGCAGTTCTTC. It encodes CASSWRTSGSYNEQFF.

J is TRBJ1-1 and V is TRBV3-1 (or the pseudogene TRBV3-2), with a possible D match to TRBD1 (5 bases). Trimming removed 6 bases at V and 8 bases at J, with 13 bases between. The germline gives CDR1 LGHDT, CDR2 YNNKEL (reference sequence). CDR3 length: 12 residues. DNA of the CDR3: TGTGCCAGCAGTCCCGGGCCAGGGGAAGCTTTCTTT. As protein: CASSPGPGEAFF.

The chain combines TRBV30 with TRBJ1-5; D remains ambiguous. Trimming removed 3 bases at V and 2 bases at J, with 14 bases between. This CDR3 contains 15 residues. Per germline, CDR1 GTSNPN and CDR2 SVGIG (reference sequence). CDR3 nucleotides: TGTGCCTGGAGCCCGACTGGACTGGGCAATCAGCCCCAGCATTTT. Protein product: CAWSPTGLGNQPQHF.

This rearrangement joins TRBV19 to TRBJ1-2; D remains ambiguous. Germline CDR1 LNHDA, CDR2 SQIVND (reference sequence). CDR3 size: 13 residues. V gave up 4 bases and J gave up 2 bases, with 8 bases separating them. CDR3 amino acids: CASSTGWNYGYTF. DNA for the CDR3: TGTGCCAGTAGTACAGGCTGGAACTATGGCTACACCTTC.

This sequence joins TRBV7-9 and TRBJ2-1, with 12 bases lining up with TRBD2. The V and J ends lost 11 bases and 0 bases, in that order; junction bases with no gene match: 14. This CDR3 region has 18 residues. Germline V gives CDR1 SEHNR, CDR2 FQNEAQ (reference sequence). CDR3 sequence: CALAGLAGYLSSYNEQFF. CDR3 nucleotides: TGTGCCCTCGCCGGACTAGCGGGGTATCTTAGCTCCTACAATGAGCAGTTCTTC.

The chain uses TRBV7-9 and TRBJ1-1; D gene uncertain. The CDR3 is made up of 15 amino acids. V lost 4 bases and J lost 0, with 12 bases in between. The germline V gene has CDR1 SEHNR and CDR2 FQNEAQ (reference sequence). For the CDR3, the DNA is TGTGCCAGCAGCTCAACTCAGGCCATGAACACTGAAGCTTTCTTT. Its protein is CASSSTQAMNTEAFF.

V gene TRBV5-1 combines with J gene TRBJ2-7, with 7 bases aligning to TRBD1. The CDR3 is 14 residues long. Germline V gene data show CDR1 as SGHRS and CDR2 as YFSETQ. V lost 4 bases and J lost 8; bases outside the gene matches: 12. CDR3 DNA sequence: TGCGCCAGCAGCGACCCCGGGACAGCTTCGAAGCAGTACTTC. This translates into CASSDPGTASKQYF.

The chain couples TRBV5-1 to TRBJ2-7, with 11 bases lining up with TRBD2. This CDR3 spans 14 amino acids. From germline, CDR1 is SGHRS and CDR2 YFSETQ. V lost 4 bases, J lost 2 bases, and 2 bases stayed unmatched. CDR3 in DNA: TGCGCCAGCAGCGTTAGCGGGAGGGCCTACGAGCAGTACTTC. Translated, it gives CASSVSGRAYEQYF.

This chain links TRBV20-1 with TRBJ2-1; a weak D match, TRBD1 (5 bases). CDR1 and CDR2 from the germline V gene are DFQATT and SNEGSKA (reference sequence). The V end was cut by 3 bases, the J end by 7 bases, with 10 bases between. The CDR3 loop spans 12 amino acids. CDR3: CSASLGDNEQFF. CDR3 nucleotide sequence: TGCAGTGCTAGTTTAGGGGATAATGAGCAGTTCTTC.

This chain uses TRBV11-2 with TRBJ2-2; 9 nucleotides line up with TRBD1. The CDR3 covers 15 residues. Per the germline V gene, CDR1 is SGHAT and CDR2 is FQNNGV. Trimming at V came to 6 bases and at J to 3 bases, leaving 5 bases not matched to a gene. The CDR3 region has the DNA TGTGCCAGCAGGGGACAGGGCCGCTACACCGGGGAGCTGTTTTTT. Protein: CASRGQGRYTGELFF.

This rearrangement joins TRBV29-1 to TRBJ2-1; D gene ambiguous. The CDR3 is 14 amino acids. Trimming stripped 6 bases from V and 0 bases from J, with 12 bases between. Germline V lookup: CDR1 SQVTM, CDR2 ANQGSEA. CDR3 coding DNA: TGCAGCGTGGCCCGCGGCGGCTCCTACAATGAGCAGTTCTTC. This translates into CSVARGGSYNEQFF.

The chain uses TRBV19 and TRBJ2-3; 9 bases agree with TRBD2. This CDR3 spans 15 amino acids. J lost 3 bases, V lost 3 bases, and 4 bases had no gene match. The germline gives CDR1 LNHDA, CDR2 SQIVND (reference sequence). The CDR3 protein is CASSISSGTTDTQYF. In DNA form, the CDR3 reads TGTGCCAGTAGTATTTCTAGCGGGACGACAGATACGCAGTATTTT.